These 10 T cell receptor delta chains came from one sample sequenced in a study of gammadelta T cells in human blood. TCRdb fed the RT-PCR reads to CATT. The table has roughly 510 delta-chain clones, approximately 48% seen once. Sequencing used non-Vgamma9Vdelta2 gamma-delta T cells from infant blood. These receptors were collected from a human donor.

This clone is labeled as large (0.1 to 1%). The same CDR3 arises from other DNA sequences in this sample as well. V and J are TRDV1 and TRDJ1; 13 bases fit TRDD3. Germline CDR1 reads TSWWSYY; CDR2 reads QGS. The CDR3 runs 25 residues. Trimming removed 0 bases from V and 11 bases from J; junction bases left unmatched: 36. The CDR3 loop reads CALGELVVCLSYPPLDWGIRGGLIF. The CDR3 DNA sequence: TGTGCTCTTGGGGAACTAGTTGTATGTCTTTCCTACCCTCCCCTGGACTGGGGGATACGCGGAGGGCTCATCTTT.

A remark on this clone: With a far larger clone one base away, a read error is the likely cause. The genes are TRDV1 and TRDJ1, with a possible D match to TRDD3 (6 bases). The CDR3 spans 21 residues. Germline-derived CDR1 and CDR2 are TSWWSYY and QGS. Trimming took off 5 bases at V and 0 bases at J, with 31 bases between the two ends. CDR3 loop: CALGIGHLFLGNRWDTDKLIF. CDR3 DNA sequence: TGTGCTCTTGGGATCGGCCACCTTTTCCTGGGGAACAGGTGGGACACCGATAAACTCATCTTT.

This clone was detected only a few times. This chain connects TRDV1 to TRDJ1; 11 positions match TRDD3. Germline V CDR1 and CDR2: TSWWSYY, QGS. This CDR3 is built from 19 residues. Trimming took 2 bases from V and 2 from J; bases not matched to a gene: 13. The CDR3 sequence is CALGEGASLGDTLTDKLIF. DNA of the CDR3: TGTGCTCTTGGGGAAGGGGCTTCCTTGGGGGATACGCTGACCGATAAACTCATCTTT.

This clone has a handful of counts. A read error may explain this, as a much larger clone is one base away. The chain has TRAV29/DV5 and TRDJ1; 7 positions agree with TRDD3. The J segment lost 0 bases and the V segment lost 5 bases, leaving 28 bases of the junction unmatched. The CDR3 has 21 residues. Germline loops: CDR1 NSMFDY, CDR2 ISSIKDK. As DNA, the CDR3 is TGTGCAGCGGGAGAGCCTGCCAAGGGTGGGGGACCCCCGAAGTACACCGATAAACTCATCTTT. Protein: CAAGEPAKGGGPPKYTDKLIF.

By frequency in the sample, this clone is large. The rearrangement uses TRDV1 and TRDJ1; D uncertain. Looked up from germline, CDR1 is TSWWSYY and CDR2 is QGS. V was trimmed by 3 bases and J by 0 bases, leaving 23 bases between them. This CDR3 is built from 19 residues. CDR3 residues: CALGDHSARILRYTDKLIF. CDR3 DNA: TGTGCTCTTGGGGACCACTCTGCCCGAATATTGCGGTACACCGATAAACTCATCTTT.

Concerning this clone itself: A much larger clone sits a single nucleotide away, making a read error possible. The chain carries TRDV1 and TRDJ1, with 13 bases lining up with TRDD3. CDR1 is TSWWSYY, CDR2 QGS, per germline. The CDR3 has 25 residues. V dropped 1 base and J dropped 1; count of bases not matched to a gene: 27. The CDR3 is CALGEPTLPFRLLYWGIRTTDKLIF. As DNA, the CDR3 is TGTGCTCTTGGGGAACCCACACTTCCTTTCCGACTACTGTACTGGGGGATACGGACCACCGATAAACTCATCTTT.

Worth noting for this clone: This may arise from a read error, as a much more abundant clone is one base away. The rearrangement links TRDV1 to TRDJ3; 12 bases are a match to TRDD3. There are 24 residues in the CDR3. V was pared by 2 bases and J by 0 bases, with 17 bases of the junction left unmatched. Germline-derived CDR1 and CDR2 are TSWWSYY and QGS. CDR3 residues: CALGEYRFLDWGIPSSWDTRQMFF. CDR3 sequence (DNA): TGTGCTCTTGGGGAATACCGGTTTTTGGACTGGGGGATACCCAGCTCCTGGGACACCCGACAGATGTTTTTC.

On this clone: A read error is the likely source, as a far larger clone sits one nucleotide away. The gene calls are TRDV3 and TRDJ1; 11 nucleotides line up with TRDD3. The CDR3 loop spans 17 amino acids. Germline V gene lookup returns CDR1 TVYSNPD and CDR2 GDNSRS (reference sequence). V gave up 4 bases and J gave up 3 bases; unmatched junction bases: 16. The CDR3 sequence: CASQEVPLGDSSDKLIF. CDR3 coding DNA: TGTGCCTCCCAAGAGGTCCCACTGGGGGATAGTTCCGATAAACTCATCTTT.

Turning to this clone: A far larger clone is one nucleotide away, so this likely arose from a read error. The rearrangement links TRDV1 to TRDJ1; 8 bases line up with TRDD3. The CDR3 totals 18 residues. CDR1 and CDR2 from the germline V gene are TSWWSYY and QGS. J was trimmed by 0 bases and V by 0 bases; bases with no gene match: 9. Here the CDR3 reads CALGELVPGGPYTDKLIF. In DNA, the CDR3 is TGTGCTCTTGGGGAACTCGTTCCTGGGGGACCCTACACCGATAAACTCATCTTT.

The chain uses TRDV1 and TRDJ1, with 12 bases fitting TRDD3. With V trimmed by 4 bases and J by 2 bases, 23 bases remained unmatched. From germline, CDR1 is TSWWSYY and CDR2 QGS. This CDR3 spans 22 amino acids. The CDR3 bases are TGTGCTCTTGGGGGACCCACCTACGAATCTGGGGGATACGCGTATTATACCGATAAACTCATCTTT. It translates to CALGGPTYESGGYAYYTDKLIF.